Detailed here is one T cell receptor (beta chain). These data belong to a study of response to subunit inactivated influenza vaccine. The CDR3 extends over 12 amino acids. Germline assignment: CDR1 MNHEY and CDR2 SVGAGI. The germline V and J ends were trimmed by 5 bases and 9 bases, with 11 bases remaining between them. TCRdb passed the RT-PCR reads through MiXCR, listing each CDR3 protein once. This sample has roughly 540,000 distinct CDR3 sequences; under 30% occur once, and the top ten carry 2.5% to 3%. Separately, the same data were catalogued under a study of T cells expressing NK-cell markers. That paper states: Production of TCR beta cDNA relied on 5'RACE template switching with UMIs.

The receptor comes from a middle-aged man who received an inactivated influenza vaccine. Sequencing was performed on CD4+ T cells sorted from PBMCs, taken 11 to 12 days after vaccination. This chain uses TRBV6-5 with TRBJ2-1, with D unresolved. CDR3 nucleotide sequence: TGTGCCAGCAGTCGACACGCGAGTGAGCAGTTCTTC. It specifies CASSRHASEQFF.